These 32 T cell receptor beta chains originate from one sample sequenced in a study of blood T cell repertoires in COVID-19. The protocol was immunoSEQ multiplex PCR, while the TCRdb copy is restricted to in-frame clones and leaves out a portion. Of 190,000 or so clones listed, around 89% were seen once; the top ten hold about 4%. The sequencing sample was made of peripheral blood. Source of these receptors: a woman in her 30s with acute or convalescent COVID-19.

This chain connects TRBV6-5 to TRBJ1-2; D unresolved. CDR1 and CDR2 from the germline V gene are MNHEY and SVGAGI. The CDR3 sequence is 12 residues long. V shed 10 bases and J shed 3 bases, with 12 bases lying between them. CDR3 residues: CAIERLDYGYTF. The CDR3 DNA sequence: TGTGCCATCGAAAGACTTGACTATGGCTACACCTTC.

V and J are TRBV7-9 and TRBJ1-1, with D possibly TRBD1 on 6 matching bases. The V gene's germline CDR1 is SEHNR and CDR2 FQNEAQ (reference sequence). Trimming took 6 bases from V and 4 from J, leaving 12 bases between them. The CDR3 loop spans 13 amino acids. The CDR3 loop reads CASRPQGSTEAFF. The CDR3, as DNA: TGTGCCAGCAGGCCGCAGGGGTCCACTGAAGCTTTCTTT. The full variable domain, completed using reference TRBV7-9 and TRBJ1-1, is DTGVSQNPRHKITKRGQNVTFRCDPISEHNRLYWYRQTLGQGPEFLTYFQNEAQLEKSRLLSDRFSAERPKGSFSTLEIQRTEQGDSAMYLCASRPQGSTEAFFGQGTRLTVV.

This rearrangement joins TRBV19 to TRBJ1-6; the D is unclear. The CDR3 loop spans 13 amino acids. Germline CDR1 is LNHDA and CDR2 is SQIVND (reference sequence). Trimming left V 9 bases short and J 10 bases short, with 16 bases between. The CDR3 sequence is CASLGPIGSPLHF. In nucleotides, the CDR3 is TGTGCCAGCCTAGGCCCCATCGGGTCACCCCTCCACTTT.

The genes are TRBV3-1 (or the pseudogene TRBV3-2) and TRBJ2-2; tentative D call: TRBD1 (6 bases). The CDR3 spans 16 residues. The germline V gene encodes CDR1 LGHDT and CDR2 YNNKEL (reference sequence). The germline V and J ends were trimmed by 4 bases and 3 bases, with 15 bases remaining between them. CDR3 DNA sequence: TGTGCCAGCAGCCGACAGAGACAGGTCTACACCGGGGAGCTGTTTTTT. Its protein product is CASSRQRQVYTGELFF.

V and J are TRBV7-9 and TRBJ2-4; 10 bases line up with TRBD2. The length of the CDR3 is 17 residues. Looked up from germline, CDR1 is SEHNR and CDR2 is FQNEAQ (reference sequence). J gave up 4 bases and V 7 bases, and 13 bases lay outside the gene matches. The CDR3 bases are TGTGCCAGCACCAAGGAGAGGCTAGCGGGAGCTAAAAACATTCAGTACTTC. It specifies CASTKERLAGAKNIQYF. The full variable domain, completed using reference TRBV7-9 and TRBJ2-4, is DTGVSQNPRHKITKRGQNVTFRCDPISEHNRLYWYRQTLGQGPEFLTYFQNEAQLEKSRLLSDRFSAERPKGSFSTLEIQRTEQGDSAMYLCASTKERLAGAKNIQYFGAGTRLSVL.

CDR3 loop: CASSPGTAPKRYTF. The CDR3 DNA reads TGTGCCAGCAGTCCCGGGACAGCTCCTAAGCGCTACACCTTC. The V and J genes are TRBV6-5 and TRBJ1-2; TRBD1 aligns across 7 bases. Germline CDR1 and CDR2: MNHEY and SVGAGI. The junction had 12 bases not matched to a gene; V was cut back by 5 bases and J by 9 bases. The CDR3 is made up of 14 amino acids.

V is TRBV5-1 and J is TRBJ2-5; maybe TRBD1 (6 bases). The CDR3 contains 16 residues. CDR1 and CDR2 from the germline V gene are SGHRS and YFSETQ. Trimming removed 4 bases at V and 5 bases at J, with 21 bases between. The CDR3 loop reads CASSRTVFTTRETQYF. CDR3 DNA: TGCGCCAGCAGCCGGACAGTTTTTACTACTCGGGAGACCCAGTACTTC.

The V call is TRBV5-1, the J call TRBJ2-5; no reliable D call. The germline V gene encodes CDR1 SGHRS and CDR2 YFSETQ. V was cut by 0 bases and J by 2 bases, with 8 bases left in between. This CDR3 is built from 14 residues. CDR3 coding DNA: TGCGCCAGCAGCTTGGGTCCCTCGCAAGAGACCCAGTACTTC. This codes for CASSLGPSQETQYF.

This clone was seen more than once but under ten times. The chain combines TRBV6-1 with TRBJ2-1; no clear D gene. V gave up 1 base and J gave up 6 bases, with 4 bases separating them. The V gene's germline CDR1 is MNHNS and CDR2 SASEGT. The CDR3 sequence is 12 residues long. As DNA, the CDR3 is TGTGCCAGCAGTGAAGTACTCAATGAGCAGTTCTTC. This translates into CASSEVLNEQFF.

This sequence joins TRBV24-1 and TRBJ1-1; D uncertain. The germline gives CDR1 KGHDR, CDR2 SFDVKD. The V gene lost 12 bases and the J gene lost 6 bases, with 7 bases spanning the gap. The CDR3 is made up of 9 amino acids. The CDR3 sequence is CAAVAEAFF. DNA for the CDR3: TGTGCCGCGGTTGCTGAAGCTTTCTTT.

The chain combines TRBV7-9 with TRBJ2-5; 8 bases fit TRBD2. CDR3 length equals 11 residues. From germline, CDR1 is SEHNR and CDR2 FQNEAQ (reference sequence). V was clipped by 10 bases and J by 5 bases; unmatched bases: 3. The CDR3 DNA sequence: TGTGCCATCAAGCGGGAGGAGACCCAGTACTTC. It encodes CAIKREETQYF.

This clone was observed a single time. The chain uses TRBV5-1 and TRBJ1-3; maybe TRBD1 (5 bases). Per germline, CDR1 SGHRS and CDR2 YFSETQ. This CDR3 contains 12 residues. Trimming left V 0 bases short and J 10 bases short, with 8 bases between. CDR3 in amino acids: CASSLDGGTIYF. The DNA of the CDR3 is TGCGCCAGCAGCTTGGACGGGGGAACCATATATTTT.

The chain recombines TRBV5-1 with TRBJ2-5; possible D gene TRBD2, 6 bases. Between the trimmed V and J ends, which lost 0 bases and 5 bases, there was a span of 11 bases. The CDR3 has 14 amino acids. Germline V gene data show CDR1 as SGHRS and CDR2 as YFSETQ. Here the CDR3 reads CASSLGEELETQYF. The DNA of the CDR3 is TGCGCCAGCAGCTTGGGGGAGGAATTGGAGACCCAGTACTTC.

Regarding this clone: The same CDR3 arises from other DNA sequences in this sample as well. V is TRBV20-1 and J is TRBJ2-7; weak D call: TRBD1 (6 bases). This CDR3 contains 11 residues. The V and J ends lost 0 bases and 7 bases respectively, with 7 bases between them. Germline V gives CDR1 DFQATT, CDR2 SNEGSKA (reference sequence). DNA for the CDR3: TGCAGTGCTAGAGATAGGGGGGAGCAGTACTTC. Translated, it gives CSARDRGEQYF.

V and J are TRBV28 and TRBJ1-2; D not certain. The V end was cut by 4 bases, the J end by 5 bases, with 8 bases between. The CDR3 sequence is 12 residues long. Germline V gives CDR1 MDHEN, CDR2 SYDVKM. The CDR3 bases are TGTGCCAGCAGTTCCGAGGAGTATGGCTACACCTTC. It is translated as CASSSEEYGYTF.

The chain couples TRBV20-1 to TRBJ2-7; tentatively, D is TRBD2 (5 bases). Trimming shortened V by 3 bases and J by 2 bases, and 8 bases separated the two germline ends. Looked up from germline, CDR1 is DFQATT and CDR2 is SNEGSKA (reference sequence). The CDR3 extends over 12 amino acids. This CDR3 is CSASLRAYEQYF. As DNA, the CDR3 is TGCAGTGCTAGTTTGAGGGCCTACGAGCAGTACTTC.

About this clone itself: The junction departs from germline at one end; a sequencing error may be responsible. The V call is TRBV7-7, the J call TRBJ1-1, with D uncertain. CDR1 is SSHAT, CDR2 FNYEAQ, per germline (reference sequence). There are 13 residues in the CDR3. The CDR3 DNA reads TGTGCTAGCAGCTTAAACGGTAACACTGAAGCTTTCTTT. This sequence encodes CASSLNGNTEAFF.

V is TRBV10-1 and J is TRBJ2-5; no definite D call. V dropped 4 bases and J dropped 4 bases, with 13 bases sitting between them. The CDR3 extends over 14 amino acids. Germline V gene lookup returns CDR1 WNHNN and CDR2 SYGVQD (reference sequence). CDR3 nucleotide sequence: TGCGCCAGCAGTGGTGGGTCCCGCGGAGAGACCCAGTACTTC. It codes for CASSGGSRGETQYF.

The rearrangement links TRBV28 to TRBJ2-5, with 8 bases fitting TRBD2. From germline, CDR1 is MDHEN and CDR2 SYDVKM. The CDR3 loop spans 14 amino acids. Trimming removed 6 bases from V and 3 bases from J; junction bases left unmatched: 6. Here the CDR3 DNA reads TGTGCCAGCAGCATAGCGGGGAGAGAAGAGACCCAGTACTTC. It specifies CASSIAGREETQYF.

The chain couples TRBV2 to TRBJ1-2; perhaps TRBD1 as D (6 bases). V shed 6 bases and J shed 0 bases, with 11 bases lying between them. Looked up from germline, CDR1 is SNHLY and CDR2 is FYNNEI. The CDR3 has 14 amino acids. The chain's CDR3 is CASRLGASNYGYTF. CDR3 nucleotides: TGTGCCAGCAGGCTGGGGGCCTCTAACTATGGCTACACCTTC.

The chain uses TRBV27 and TRBJ2-3; perhaps TRBD2 as D (5 bases). V was cut by 7 bases and J by 2 bases, with 13 bases left in between. CDR1 is MNHEY and CDR2 is SMNVEV in the germline V gene (reference sequence). The CDR3 is 14 residues long. As DNA, the CDR3 is TGTGCCAGCACCGACTGGGGAGTCACAGATACGCAGTATTTT. Its translation is CASTDWGVTDTQYF.

This chain uses TRBV6-5 with TRBJ1-2, with D unresolved. Germline-derived CDR1 and CDR2 are MNHEY and SVGAGI. The CDR3 runs 11 residues. V lost 8 bases and J 6 bases, leaving 10 bases between the germline ends. The DNA for the CDR3 is TGTGCCAGCTTGGGCCCGCATGGCTACACCTTC. Its protein product is CASLGPHGYTF.

This clone was counted between two and nine times. This chain uses TRBV6-5 with TRBJ1-4, with 7 bases lining up with TRBD1. The V segment lost 5 bases and the J segment 8 bases; nucleotides outside the gene matches: 5. The CDR3 consists of 13 residues. The V gene's germline CDR1 is MNHEY and CDR2 SVGAGI. CDR3 protein: CASSTGVEEKLFF. DNA of the CDR3: TGTGCCAGCAGTACAGGGGTGGAAGAAAAACTGTTTTTT.

The rearrangement uses TRBV5-4 and TRBJ2-3; 7 bases align to TRBD2. V lost 2 bases to trimming and J lost 2 bases; unmatched junction nucleotides: 11. Germline V lookup: CDR1 SGHNT, CDR2 YYREEE (reference sequence). There are 17 residues in the CDR3. CDR3 bases: TGTGCCAGCAGCTTCGGGGGGAGACTAGGCTCCACAGATACGCAGTATTTT. Its translation is CASSFGGRLGSTDTQYF.

The rearrangement joins TRBV7-3 to TRBJ2-2; 11 positions match TRBD2. With V trimmed by 5 bases and J by 9 bases, 8 bases remained unmatched. The CDR3 consists of 15 residues. Germline CDR1 SGHTA, CDR2 FQGTGA. CDR3 sequence reads: CASSPPTSGMRELFF. CDR3 sequence (DNA): TGTGCCAGCAGCCCGCCGACTAGCGGGATGCGGGAGCTGTTTTTT.

J is TRBJ2-7 and V is TRBV11-2, with 7 bases that match TRBD2. The CDR3 is made up of 15 amino acids. Trimming at V came to 0 bases and at J to 2 bases, leaving 4 bases not matched to a gene. Germline CDR1 and CDR2: SGHAT and FQNNGV. This chain's CDR3 is CASSLDGGRAYEQYF. As DNA, the CDR3 is TGTGCCAGCAGCTTAGATGGCGGGAGAGCCTACGAGCAGTACTTC.

The chain joins TRBV27 to TRBJ2-5; TRBD2 matches at 12 bases. The germline CDR1 and CDR2 sequences are MNHEY and SMNVEV (reference sequence). The ends lost 5 bases at V and 5 bases at J; junction bases unmatched: 15. The CDR3 extends over 18 amino acids. This chain's CDR3 is CASSPRITSGRRPETQYF. The DNA of the CDR3 is TGTGCCAGCAGTCCGCGAATTACTAGCGGGAGGCGACCGGAGACCCAGTACTTC.

The chain couples TRBV2 to TRBJ1-4, with 8 bases that match TRBD1. CDR3 size: 14 residues. Germline V CDR1 and CDR2: SNHLY, FYNNEI. Trimming removed 6 bases from V and 8 bases from J; junction bases left unmatched: 8. The CDR3 spells CASSRQGSNEKLFF. The CDR3 region has the DNA TGTGCCAGCAGCAGACAGGGGTCGAACGAAAAACTGTTTTTT. Filled out from reference TRBV2 and TRBJ1-4, the complete variable domain reads EPEVTQTPSHQVTQMGQEVILRCVPISNHLYFYWYRQILGQKVEFLVSFYNNEISEKSEIFDDQFSVERPDGSNFTLKIRSTKLEDSAMYFCASSRQGSNEKLFFGSGTQLSVL.

J is TRBJ1-4 and V is TRBV5-1; D may be TRBD1 (6 bases). Germline CDR1 reads SGHRS; CDR2 reads YFSETQ. Trimming stripped 3 bases from V and 8 bases from J, with 17 bases between. The CDR3 has 15 residues. CDR3 in amino acids: CASSWKGGFEEKLFF. Written as DNA, the CDR3 is TGCGCCAGCAGCTGGAAAGGGGGATTTGAAGAAAAACTGTTTTTT.

V and J are TRBV3-1 (or the pseudogene TRBV3-2) and TRBJ2-1, with 7 bases matching TRBD2. With V trimmed by 1 base and J by 9 bases, 6 bases remained unmatched. Germline assignment: CDR1 LGHDT and CDR2 YNNKEL (reference sequence). This CDR3 contains 14 residues. DNA of the CDR3: TGTGCCAGCAGCCAAGGGCCGTTAGCGGGTGAGCAGTTCTTC. It specifies CASSQGPLAGEQFF.

In its sample, this clone was seen once. CDR3 nucleotide sequence: TGTGCCAGCAGCTTACCTTTTGCGGGAGTTAATGAGCAGTTCTTC. This translates into CASSLPFAGVNEQFF. The chain links TRBV5-6 to TRBJ2-1; TRBD2 agrees at 7 bases. V trimming: 2 bases; J trimming: 7 bases; junction bases outside the gene matches: 9. CDR1 and CDR2 (germline): SGHDT, YYEEEE. This CDR3 has 15 residues.

V and J are TRBV3-1 (or the pseudogene TRBV3-2) and TRBJ1-1, with D uncertain. Trimming took off 4 bases at V and 1 base at J, with 13 bases between the two ends. In germline, CDR1 is LGHDT, CDR2 YNNKEL (reference sequence). CDR3 length: 15 amino acids. In DNA, the CDR3 is TGTGCCAGCAGCCGGCGCTTAAGCGGGAACACTGAAGCTTTCTTT. This gives the protein CASSRRLSGNTEAFF.